This TCR beta chain comes out of a study of OX40 agonist ivuxolimab in advanced cancers. On this clone: Its matching antigen is unknown.

Study-wide results and caveats: The study found among the lowest clonal expansion in partial responders at 0.1-3.0 mg/kg.

TCRdb keeps only in-frame clones here, not all; method: immunoSEQ multiplex PCR. In the table there are about 36,000 clones, under 85% of which are singletons. The CDR3 runs to 16 residues. Losses at the gene ends were 2 bases for V and 5 bases for J; bases not matched to a gene: 8. Germline CDR1 reads MDHEN; CDR2 reads SYDVKM. This chain links TRBV28 with TRBJ2-5; 10 nucleotides match TRBD2. The sample consisted of CD4+ or CD8+ T cells sorted from blood, taken in a trial of the OX40 agonist ivuxolimab. This receptor was taken from an adult with an advanced solid tumor such as melanoma, head and neck, liver or kidney cancer. In DNA, the CDR3 is TGTGCCAGCAGTTTAATGCTAGCGGGGGTGCAGGAGACCCAGTACTTC. It is translated as CASSLMLAGVQETQYF.